This TCR beta chain was sequenced during a study of sequential checkpoint blockade in melanoma. The overall study: DNA from over 80 pretreatment tumor samples underwent TCRβ immunosequencing. Over 20 patients had matched tumor biopsies before treatment and at week 13 after nivolumab or ipilimumab alone.

Profiling relied on immunoSEQ multiplex PCR, and the TCRdb table lists in-frame clones only, not all of them. The data contain about 9,100 clones, around 24% of them seen just once; the ten biggest clones take up about a sixth. V lost 6 bases and J 1 base, leaving 4 bases between the germline ends. The germline gives CDR1 MRHNA, CDR2 SNTAGT. CDR3 length: 11 amino acids. Indicated treatment: randomized to nivolumab then ipilimumab (arm A) or the reverse (arm B). The table lists this clone with a few counts. The sequencing here drew on tumor tissue (inferred from file names), taken from a patient given nivolumab and ipilimumab in sequence. This chain uses TRBV6-4 with TRBJ2-7; the D is unclear. This TCR came from a human donor with melanoma. The CDR3 region is CASSPSYEQYF. CDR3 coding DNA: TGTGCCAGCAGCCCTTCCTACGAGCAGTACTTC.